The sequence of this TCR beta chain was determined in a study of blood T cell repertoires in COVID-19. Study details: The origin of the acute and convalescent COVID-19 samples was the United States, Italy and Spain. PBMCs, B-cell-depleted T cells, or T cells were the source of the cDNA or gDNA that made up the material.

Germline lookup yields CDR1 SQVTM and CDR2 ANQGSEA. V was shortened by 7 bases and J by 0 bases, with 14 bases between the two germline ends. CDR3 length equals 14 residues. In the authors' workflow: Cell counts per sample came from amplifying reference gene primers. Using immunoSEQ multiplex PCR, the repertoire was profiled, and TCRdb retains in-frame clones only, with some absent. For V, J and clone size, that table is used; D and trimming come from the DNA. The sample has about 99,000 clones, 85% to 90% seen once. The count of this clone is one. The sample taken for sequencing was peripheral blood. The clonotype originates from a human donor in a cohort sampled during active COVID-19. This rearrangement joins TRBV29-1 to TRBJ2-3; D is unresolved. The CDR3 DNA follows: TGCAGCGGTGTGGTAGTCCCGAGCACAGATACGCAGTATTTT. It is translated as CSGVVVPSTDTQYF.